This TCR beta chain was found in a study of blood T cell repertoires in COVID-19. Overall study context: Acute and convalescent COVID-19 samples came from the United States, Italy and Spain.

Adults between about 18 and 95 years of age took part from fewer than 30 US areas. Participants' own reports of clinical history determined their cohort assignment. V was cut by 5 bases and J by 1 base, with 9 bases left in between. CDR1 is MDHEN, CDR2 SYDVKM, per germline. The CDR3 sequence is 14 residues long. Original methodology: It was from reference gene primer amplification that nucleated cell counts were estimated. Sequenced by immunoSEQ multiplex PCR; TCRdb stores in-frame clones only, minus some. V and J calls and clone size are given by that table; D and trimming were obtained from the DNA. The table lists fewer than 350,000 clones, approximately 91% of them singletons.

This rearrangement joins TRBV28 to TRBJ1-3; no reliable D call. The sequence derives from a woman between 35 and 50 years old with acute COVID-19. Material for sequencing was PBMCs or T cells enriched from blood (not recorded which). Here the CDR3 reads CASSPIESGNTIYF. The CDR3, as DNA: TGTGCCAGCAGTCCCATAGAATCTGGAAACACCATATATTTT.